The T cell receptor (beta chain) under discussion was sequenced for a study of Graves' ophthalmopathy and Graves' hyperthyroidism listed by TCRdb under 2018. Background for the entire study: Peripheral blood was collected at initial diagnosis, before any treatment. To tell Graves' ophthalmopathy apart from Graves' hyperthyroidism, and to predict which patients would progress to ophthalmopathy, the study relied on TCR beta repertoire signatures. In total, 135 blood samples were TCR-sequenced: fewer than 50 ophthalmopathy, 75 hyperthyroidism and approximately 17 hyperthyroidism-to-ophthalmopathy patients. To explore V-J signatures distinguishing ophthalmopathy from hyperthyroidism, a discovery set of about 99 patients (43 ophthalmopathy, roughly 56 stable hyperthyroidism) was enrolled. The independent validation cohort included under 20 hyperthyroidism patients plus 17 patients who later progressed from hyperthyroidism to ophthalmopathy. In five or six hyperthyroidism patients, the T-cell repertoire of thyroid tissue was compared with the T-cell repertoire of blood. Once sampling was done, hyperthyroidism patients were given methimazole at a starting dose of 30 mg daily, while ophthalmopathy patients were given high-dose intravenous methylprednisolone. What the research found in general, with its limitations: In validation, the model predicted ophthalmopathy progression with 70.59% sensitivity and roughly 72% specificity; some twelve predicted patients were CT-confirmed with GO in a median of around 6 months. Ophthalmopathy was separated from stable hyperthyroidism by the 13-signature model with about 90% sensitivity and about 83% specificity in cross-validation and with 80%/75% in the test set. Sample size was not predetermined statistically, and investigators were not blinded to group allocation. Most expanded thyroid clonotypes with a frequency above 0.001 also appeared in blood, which suggests that blood repertoires may reflect the immune response in the thyroid.

TCR beta CDR3 regions were amplified from RNA transcripts for repertoire sequencing. The first round was an RT-PCR using HTBI primers with the Qiagen OneStep RT-PCR kit, and this first round was followed by a second-round multiplex PCR, then size selection and purification. Libraries were sequenced paired-end with 100 bp reads on an Illumina HiSeq2000. The authors' pipeline ran thus. Reads were processed with SOAPnuke, discarding reads with adapters, uncalled bases, mean Phred below 15, or no exact constant-primer or identifier match. COPE v1.2.5 was used to merge high-quality paired reads. Unique nucleotide sequences were defined as clonotypes and aligned to IMGT TRB V, D and J references using MiTCR v1.1. Analysis was restricted to V-J combinations with a frequency above 0.0001, which covered approximately 99% of repertoires. A TCR clonal expansion and chaos score per V-J combination was defined as the ratio of F50 clonal expansion to chaos observed in the TCRdist matrix. Welch's t-statistics and random forest were used to narrow the features down to 13 V-J combinations, which were then fed into a naive Bayes classifier. The similarity between thyroid and blood repertoires was quantified using the Morisita-Horn index. In TCRdb, the public reads were trimmed at Q25 with fastp and aligned with MiXCR, with productive beta chains retained. Each entry merges the rows of one CDR3 protein and shows their most common DNA and genes. The V and J calls reflect TCRdb's pipeline rather than the authors' work. The sample profile shows some 350,000 distinct CDR3 sequences; approximately 18% of them were found once. 2.4% of the sample is in the top ten clones.

V is shortened by 2 bases, J by 6 bases, and the region joining them spans 10 bases. The germline V gene encodes CDR1 MNHEY and CDR2 SVGAGI. The cysteine opens and the phenylalanine closes a CDR3 of 13 amino acids. Only CDR3 DNA remains: 39 bases, in frame from the first base. Hyperthyroidism was defined as stable when no progression to ophthalmopathy occurred within 18 months of follow-up. Hyperthyroidism patients were newly diagnosed, with disease duration under 2 months, and aged 18 to 65 years. Anyone with other autoimmune diseases, uncontrolled infections, pregnancy or lactation was excluded from the study. Clinical symptoms, serum thyroxine, TRAb, thyroid ultrasound and orbital computed tomography were used for diagnosis. Ficoll-Paque density gradient centrifugation was used to isolate PBMCs from under 11 ml of fresh peripheral blood. Total RNA was extracted using Trizol reagent, and RNA quality was checked on an Agilent 2100 Bioanalyzer.

This clonotype was detected ten times or more. Its antigen is currently not known. The input lacks base qualities; no much larger clone sits a single base away. The sequencing input was peripheral blood. The receptor's source is an adult woman with stable Graves' hyperthyroidism. Recombination connected TRBV6-5 to TRBJ1-1; the D gene cannot be named for sure. The CDR3 in this case is CASSYGPRAEAFF. The nucleotide sequence reads TGTGCCAGCAGTTACGGACCTAGGGCTGAAGCTTTCTTT.